This TCR beta chain was sequenced in a study of T-cell memory formation after mild COVID-19. Looking at the study overall: TCR clusters were mostly confined to one donor each. Study findings and constraints: Pre-infection memory harbored some responding clones, suggesting cross-reactive memory joined. Shrinking CD4+ clones were chiefly CM and EM; CD8+ ones were chiefly EMRA.

As for this clonotype: No antigen is known for it.

TCR alpha and TCR beta cDNA libraries carrying sample barcodes and UMIs were produced by 5'RACE using constant-segment primers. TCRdb re-called the 5' RACE reads through MiXCR, storing one row per CDR3 protein. The data show a few hundred thousand distinct CDR3 sequences, roughly a fifth seen once. Germline V gene data show CDR1 as LGHNA and CDR2 as YNFKEQ. The V gene lost 3 bases and the J gene lost 0 bases, with 15 bases spanning the gap. The CDR3 extends over 17 amino acids. The rearrangement links TRBV4-2 to TRBJ2-1; D not resolved. The sample consisted of PBMCs or a T cell subset sorted from them (not recorded which). The clonotype was recovered from a man in his late teens or twenties who had mild COVID-19 (a few samples of this study predate the infection). Cell type and time point are not known. The CDR3 reads CASSQLKWVSSYNEQFF. The CDR3 bases are TGTGCCAGCAGCCAGCTTAAGTGGGTGAGCTCCTACAATGAGCAGTTCTTC.